This passage covers 6 T cell receptor beta chains from one sample sequenced in a study of T cells expressing NK-cell markers. TCRdb re-called the 5' RACE reads; one entry per CDR3 protein, DNA not given. The specimen's table records about 390,000 distinct CDR3 sequences. The sequenced material came from blood T cells: a sorted CD56 or NKG2C T cell subset, CD4+ or CD8+ T cells, or bulk PBMC T cells (not recorded which). The receptors derive from a woman aged 50 to 65 in good health.

The CDR3 loop is CSARDVVNIQYF. The J gene is TRBJ2-4, the V gene TRBV20-1; TCRdb designates TRBD2, a call that cannot be tested without DNA. Germline V gene sequence: CDR1 DFQATT, CDR2 SNEGSKA (reference sequence). There are 12 residues in the CDR3.

The rearrangement uses TRBV7-8 and TRBJ1-5. Germline CDR1 is SGHVS and CDR2 is FQNEAQ. This CDR3 has 15 residues. The chain's CDR3 is CASSLGGRLYQPQHF. The whole variable domain, remainder taken from reference TRBV7-8 and TRBJ1-5, is GAGVSQSPRYKVAKRGQDVALRCDPISGHVSLFWYQQALGQGPEFLTYFQNEAQLDKSGLPSDRFFAERPEGSVSTLKIQRTQQEDSAVYLCASSLGGRLYQPQHFGDGTRLSIL.

The chain combines TRBV11-2 with TRBJ2-1. CDR3 size: 14 residues. The germline gives CDR1 SGHAT, CDR2 FQNNGV. The CDR3 loop reads CASSLVEPSNEQFF.

V usage is TRBV6-2 or TRBV6-3 and J usage is TRBJ2-1; no DNA is available, so the TRBD1 call from TCRdb remains unchecked. Germline loops: CDR1 MNHEY, CDR2 SVGEGT. This CDR3 region has 17 residues. Here the CDR3 reads CASSYLDRGPRPGAQFF.

V usage is TRBV5-1 and J usage is TRBJ2-1; lacking DNA, the TRBD2 call made by TCRdb goes unchecked. The CDR3 is 13 amino acids. Germline assignment: CDR1 SGHRS and CDR2 YFSETQ. Here the CDR3 reads CASSTSGYNEQFF. Supplemented by reference TRBV5-1 and TRBJ2-1, the full variable domain reads KAGVTQTPRYLIKTRGQQVTLSCSPISGHRSVSWYQQTPGQGLQFLFEYFSETQRNKGNFPGRFSGRQFSNSRSEMNVSTLELGDSALYLCASSTSGYNEQFFGPGTRLTVL.

The chain has TRBV7-8 and TRBJ2-2; TCRdb gives TRBD2 as the D gene, but with no DNA this cannot be confirmed. CDR1 is SGHVS and CDR2 is FQNEAQ in the germline V gene. The CDR3 totals 18 residues. CDR3 region: CASSLILALAANTGELFF.